Following are 15 T cell receptor beta chains from one sample sequenced in a study of post-analysis software for immune sequencing data. Study-wide points: Five or six TRBV segments, TRBV5-6, TRBV5-1 and TRBV20-1 among them, were found more frequent in patients than controls.

Researchers reported that TCR beta cDNA libraries carried unique molecular identifiers. TCRdb redid the calling of the PCR reads with MiXCR, one entry per CDR3 protein. Altogether approximately 730,000 distinct CDR3 sequences are present, roughly 50% being singletons, with the ten largest covering roughly 4.5%. Antigens of these TCRs are unknown. The source material was blood. All receptors come from a girl aged 10 to 17 with multiple sclerosis.

The J gene is TRBJ2-5, the V gene TRBV4-3; 9 bases align to TRBD2. CDR1 is LGHNA and CDR2 is YSLEER in the germline V gene. Trimming removed 0 bases from V and 5 bases from J; junction bases left unmatched: 7. The CDR3 length is 16 residues. The CDR3 sequence is CASSQDGREGAETQYF. The CDR3, as DNA: TGCGCCAGCAGCCAAGATGGGCGGGAGGGTGCGGAGACCCAGTACTTC.

This clonotype was observed a few times. This chain links TRBV29-1 with TRBJ1-1, with D perhaps matching TRBD1 (5 bases). This CDR3 comprises 12 residues. Trimming stripped 7 bases from V and 0 bases from J, with 9 bases between. The germline V gene encodes CDR1 SQVTM and CDR2 ANQGSEA. The CDR3 bases are TGCAGCGCGGGACGGCTGAACACTGAAGCTTTCTTT. Its translation is CSAGRLNTEAFF.

The chain recombines TRBV5-1 with TRBJ2-3; unclear D gene. Trimming shortened V by 1 base and J by 1 base, and 4 bases separated the two germline ends. Germline lookup yields CDR1 SGHRS and CDR2 YFSETQ. The CDR3 spans 13 residues. For the CDR3, the DNA is TGCGCCAGCAGCTTGTTCGGCACAGATACGCAGTATTTT. Amino acids: CASSLFGTDTQYF.

In this sample, this clonotype turned up a few times. This chain connects TRBV9 to TRBJ1-2; D remains unclear. V dropped 4 bases and J dropped 4 bases, with 17 bases sitting between them. The CDR3 covers 15 residues. CDR1 and CDR2 (germline): SGDLS, YYNGEE. The CDR3 is CASSHREDSGYGYTF. The CDR3 DNA is TGTGCCAGCAGCCACCGCGAAGACTCCGGCTATGGCTACACCTTC.

This chain links TRBV3-1 with TRBJ2-3; TRBD1 or TRBD2 may be the D gene (6 bases each). V lost 2 bases, J lost 6 bases, and 12 bases lay in between. CDR1 is LGHDT and CDR2 is YNNKEL in the germline V gene (reference sequence). The CDR3 sequence is 14 residues long. CDR3 sequence: CASSQRRRGDTQYF. Here the CDR3 DNA reads TGTGCCAGCAGCCAACGGAGGAGGGGGGATACGCAGTATTTT.

This clonotype has only a few counts. The genes are TRBV15 and TRBJ2-1; 10 bases map to TRBD2. The J segment lost 8 bases and the V segment lost 2 bases, leaving 9 bases of the junction unmatched. This CDR3 comprises 16 residues. CDR1 is LNHNV and CDR2 is YYDKDF in the germline V gene (reference sequence). The CDR3, as DNA: TGTGCCACCAGCAGAACTGCTAGCGGGAGTGTCGATGAGCAGTTCTTC. Its protein is CATSRTASGSVDEQFF.

This clonotype was picked up a small number of times. The chain links TRBV6-5 to TRBJ2-4, with D perhaps matching TRBD1 (5 bases). The J call is uncertain, as TRBJ2-7 better fits the DNA end. CDR1 is MNHEY, CDR2 SVGAGI, per germline. The CDR3 length is 16 residues. CDR3 in amino acids: CASSYPRFGRVSEQYF. CDR3 nucleotide sequence: TGTGCCAGCAGTTATCCCCGTTTTGGCAGGGTATCCGAGCAGTACTTC.

The CDR3 bases are TGTGCCAGCAGCCCCCGGGTCGACGGGAGGTTGGATACGCAGTATTTT. As protein: CASSPRVDGRLDTQYF. This chain joins TRBV7-9 and TRBJ2-3, with 7 bases identical to TRBD2. The germline CDR1 and CDR2 sequences are SEHNR and FQNEAQ (reference sequence). The CDR3 is made up of 16 amino acids. The J segment lost 6 bases and the V segment lost 5 bases, leaving 14 bases of the junction unmatched.

The chain joins TRBV7-2 to TRBJ1-1, with D hard to call. Germline-derived CDR1 and CDR2 are SGHTA and FQGNSA. There are 12 residues in the CDR3. The germline V and J ends were trimmed by 4 bases and 8 bases, with 11 bases remaining between them. The CDR3 DNA reads TGTGCCAGCAGCTCGTTAGCGGGGGAAGCTTTCTTT. This translates into CASSSLAGEAFF.

This clonotype was found once. The V gene is TRBV28, the J gene TRBJ2-3, with D possibly TRBD2 on 6 matching bases. Per germline, CDR1 MDHEN and CDR2 SYDVKM. This CDR3 has 12 amino acids. V was shortened by 2 bases and J by 12 bases, with 12 bases between the two germline ends. The DNA of the CDR3 is TGTGCCAGCAGTTTAAGGAGGGCTACACAGTATTTT. Amino acid sequence: CASSLRRATQYF.

This chain joins TRBV20-1 and TRBJ2-7, with a tentative D call TRBD2 (6 bases). The CDR3 covers 13 residues. Trimming cost V 6 bases and J 3 bases, with 15 bases left between them. The germline gives CDR1 DFQATT, CDR2 SNEGSKA (reference sequence). CDR3 residues: CSAVSRENYEQYF. The DNA of the CDR3 is TGCAGTGCCGTGAGCCGGGAGAACTACGAGCAGTACTTC.

The sample holds a few counts of this clonotype. The chain recombines TRBV20-1 with TRBJ2-1, with a possible D match to TRBD2 (6 bases). Germline values: CDR1 DFQATT, CDR2 SNEGSKA (reference sequence). This CDR3 comprises 14 residues. V lost 2 bases to trimming and J lost 2 bases, with 10 bases between them. The CDR3 nucleotides are TGCAGTGCTAGACCCGGGGGAACCTACAATGAGCAGTTCTTC. The encoded protein is CSARPGGTYNEQFF.

The V and J genes are TRBV4-3 and TRBJ2-1; TRBD2 matches at 7 bases. Germline CDR1 and CDR2: LGHNA and YSLEER. The ends lost 0 bases at V and 10 bases at J; junction bases unmatched: 12. The CDR3 totals 16 residues. The CDR3 nucleotides read TGCGCCAGCAGCCAAGAGGGCCTTGGGGGGGGAGAAGAGCAGTTCTTC. It encodes CASSQEGLGGGEEQFF.

The rearrangement uses TRBV6-6 and TRBJ2-4, with no clear D. Trimming stripped 10 bases from V and 8 bases from J, with 18 bases between. Germline CDR1 and CDR2: MNHNY and SVGAGI (reference sequence). This CDR3 region has 13 residues. CDR3 in DNA: TGTGCCACAGTTCGTGCATTTGGGGACATTCAGTACTTC. Its translation: CATVRAFGDIQYF.

The chain links TRBV7-8 to TRBJ2-7; no clear D gene. V lost 5 bases and J lost 6, with 20 bases in between. CDR1 is SGHVS and CDR2 is FQNEAQ in the germline V gene. This CDR3 has 15 amino acids. Written as DNA, the CDR3 is TGTGCCAGCAGCCCGCCAGCACCGGCTCCGGGCGAGCAGTACTTC. It specifies CASSPPAPAPGEQYF.